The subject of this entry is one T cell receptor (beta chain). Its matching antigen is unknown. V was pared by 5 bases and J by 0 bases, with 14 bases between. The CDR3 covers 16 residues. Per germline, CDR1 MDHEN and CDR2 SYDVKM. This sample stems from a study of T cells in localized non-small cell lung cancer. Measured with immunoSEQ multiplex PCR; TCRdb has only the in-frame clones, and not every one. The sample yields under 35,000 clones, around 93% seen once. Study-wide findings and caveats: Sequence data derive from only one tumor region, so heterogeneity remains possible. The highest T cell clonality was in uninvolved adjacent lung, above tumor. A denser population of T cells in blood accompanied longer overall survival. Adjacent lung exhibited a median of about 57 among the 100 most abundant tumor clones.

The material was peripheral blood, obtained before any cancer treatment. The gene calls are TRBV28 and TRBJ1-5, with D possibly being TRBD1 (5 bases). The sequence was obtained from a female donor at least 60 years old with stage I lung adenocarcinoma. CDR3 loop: CASSKAGTYSNQPQHF. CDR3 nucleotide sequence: TGTGCCAGCAGTAAAGCCGGGACCTATAGCAATCAGCCCCAGCATTTT. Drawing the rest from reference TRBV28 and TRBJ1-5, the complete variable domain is DVKVTQSSRYLVKRTGEKVFLECVQDMDHENMFWYRQDPGLGLRLIYFSYDVKMKEKGDIPEGYSVSREKKERFSLILESASTNQTSMYLCASSKAGTYSNQPQHFGDGTRLSIL.